This entry is about one T cell receptor (beta chain). CD8+ and CD4+ T cells from blood underwent TCR beta sequencing, which was carried out in a high-throughput format. Healthy donors, matched for age and sex, constituted the control group. The CD8+ and CD4+ T cells were isolated magnetically using a negative isolation approach, whereas the TEMRA cells were enriched by FACS. The data are from a study of CD8 T cells in Susac syndrome. This CDR3 region has 16 residues. Germline-derived CDR1 and CDR2 are KGHSH and LQKENI. V lost 2 bases and J 4 bases, leaving 15 bases between the germline ends. The authors reverse transcribed roughly 0.5 to 1 ug RNA with random hexamers. TCR beta CDR3 was amplified by immunoSEQ covering 54 Vbeta and 13 Jbeta. Via MiXCR, TCRdb re-called the immunoSEQ multiplex PCR reads, giving one row per CDR3 protein. The sample shows under 200,000 distinct CDR3 sequences, just under 95% of them seen only once.

The V gene is TRBV18, the J gene TRBJ2-1; D is unclear. This receptor was taken from a human donor in good health. The sample comprised CD4+ T cells from PBMCs. CDR3 in amino acids: CASSPFPPEPYNEQFF. Written as DNA, the CDR3 is TGTGCCAGCTCACCATTCCCTCCGGAGCCTTACAATGAGCAGTTCTTC.